The entry below gives a single T cell receptor (beta chain) sequence along with its context. The sample belongs to a study of OX40 agonist ivuxolimab in advanced cancers. Study-wide background: Ivuxolimab, which is an agonistic anti-OX40 (CD134) antibody, was administered to the patients.

Using immunoSEQ multiplex PCR, the repertoire was profiled, and TCRdb retains in-frame clones only, with some absent. The sample consists of tens of thousands of clones, about 82% of them appearing once. This CDR3 is 14 amino acids long. Germline CDR1 reads SNHLY; CDR2 reads FYNNEI. V was clipped by 9 bases and J by 0 bases, with 12 bases between them. The chain carries TRBV2 and TRBJ1-3; a weak D match, TRBD1 (5 bases). Sequenced material: CD4+ or CD8+ T cells sorted from blood, taken in a trial of the OX40 agonist ivuxolimab. The sequence derives from an adult with an advanced solid tumor such as melanoma, head and neck, liver or kidney cancer. The DNA of the CDR3 is TGTGCCAGAGAGGGACTCCCCTCTGGAAACACCATATATTTT. Translation gives CAREGLPSGNTIYF.